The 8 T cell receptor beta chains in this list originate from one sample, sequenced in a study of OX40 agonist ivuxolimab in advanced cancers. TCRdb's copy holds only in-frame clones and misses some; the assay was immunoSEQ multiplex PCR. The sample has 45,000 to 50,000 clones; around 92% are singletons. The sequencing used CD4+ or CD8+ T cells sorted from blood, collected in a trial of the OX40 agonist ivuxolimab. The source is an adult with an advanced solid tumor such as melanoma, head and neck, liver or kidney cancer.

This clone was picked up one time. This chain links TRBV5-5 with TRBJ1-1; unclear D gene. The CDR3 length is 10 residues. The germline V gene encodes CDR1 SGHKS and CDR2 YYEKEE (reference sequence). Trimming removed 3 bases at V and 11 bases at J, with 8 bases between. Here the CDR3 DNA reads TGTGCCAGCAGCTCCGCGCCGGCTTTCTTT. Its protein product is CASSSAPAFF.

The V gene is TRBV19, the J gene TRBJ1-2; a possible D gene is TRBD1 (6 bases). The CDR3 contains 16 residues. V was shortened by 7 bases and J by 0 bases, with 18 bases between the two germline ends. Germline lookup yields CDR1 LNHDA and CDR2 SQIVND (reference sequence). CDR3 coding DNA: TGTGCCAGTATCGGTCAGACGGACAGAGCTAACTATGGCTACACCTTC. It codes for CASIGQTDRANYGYTF. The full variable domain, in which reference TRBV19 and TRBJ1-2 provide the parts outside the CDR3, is DGGITQSPKYLFRKEGQNVTLSCEQNLNHDAMYWYRQDPGQGLRLIYYSQIVNDFQKGDIAEGYSVSREKKESFPLTVTSAQKNPTAFYLCASIGQTDRANYGYTFGSGTRLTVV.

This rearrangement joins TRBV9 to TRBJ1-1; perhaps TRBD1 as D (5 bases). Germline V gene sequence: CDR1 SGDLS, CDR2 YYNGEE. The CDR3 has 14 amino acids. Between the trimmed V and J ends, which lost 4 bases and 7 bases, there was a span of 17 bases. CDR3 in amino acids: CASSTGGVGNEAFF. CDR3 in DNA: TGTGCCAGCAGCACGGGAGGGGTCGGAAATGAAGCTTTCTTT.

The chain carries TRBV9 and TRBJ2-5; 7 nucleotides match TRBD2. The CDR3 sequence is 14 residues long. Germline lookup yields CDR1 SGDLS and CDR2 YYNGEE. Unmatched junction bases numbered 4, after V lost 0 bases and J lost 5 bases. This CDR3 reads CASSVGGGRETQYF. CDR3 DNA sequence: TGTGCCAGCAGCGTAGGGGGAGGGAGGGAGACCCAGTACTTC.

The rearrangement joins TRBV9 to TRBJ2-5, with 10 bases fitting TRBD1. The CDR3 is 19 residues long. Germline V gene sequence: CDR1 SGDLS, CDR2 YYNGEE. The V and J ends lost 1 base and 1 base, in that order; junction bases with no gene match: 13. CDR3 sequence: CASSVPVDGTGDFQETQYF. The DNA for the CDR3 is TGTGCCAGCAGCGTACCCGTTGACGGGACAGGGGATTTCCAAGAGACCCAGTACTTC.

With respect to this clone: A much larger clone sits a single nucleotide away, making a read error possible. The CDR3 loop reads CASSGGSYEQYF. The CDR3 region has the DNA TGTGCCAGCAGCGGGGGATCCTACGAGCAGTACTTC. The rearrangement uses TRBV5-6 and TRBJ2-7; D tentatively fits TRBD1 or TRBD2 (5 bases each). Per the germline V gene, CDR1 is SGHDT and CDR2 is YYEEEE. V lost 4 bases, J lost 1 base, and 6 bases lay in between. This CDR3 comprises 12 residues.

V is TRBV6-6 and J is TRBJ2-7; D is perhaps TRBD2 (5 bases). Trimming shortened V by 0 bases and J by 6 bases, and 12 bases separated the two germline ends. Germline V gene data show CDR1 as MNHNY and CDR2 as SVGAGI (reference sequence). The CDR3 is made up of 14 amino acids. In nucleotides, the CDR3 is TGTGCCAGCAGTTACTCCTCAGAAGGGAGCGAGCAGTACTTC. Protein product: CASSYSSEGSEQYF.

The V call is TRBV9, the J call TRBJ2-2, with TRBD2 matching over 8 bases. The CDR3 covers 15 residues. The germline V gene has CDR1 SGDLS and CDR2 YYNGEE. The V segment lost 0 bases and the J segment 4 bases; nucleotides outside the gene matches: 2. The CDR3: CASSVGGRSTGELFF. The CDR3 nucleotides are TGTGCCAGCAGCGTAGGCGGGAGGTCCACCGGGGAGCTGTTTTTT.